This TCR beta chain was retrieved from a study of post-analysis software for immune sequencing data. General study points: Controls significantly exceeded multiple sclerosis patients in normalized Chao1 diversity. The study found TRBV5-6, TRBV5-1 and TRBV20-1 among about five TRBV segments more frequent in patients than controls.

Presence of unique molecular identifiers characterized the TCR beta cDNA libraries. Via MiXCR, TCRdb re-called the PCR reads, giving one row per CDR3 protein. Among approximately 770,000 distinct CDR3 sequences listed, about half were seen once. Remarks on this clonotype: No antigen is known for it.

J lost 3 bases, V lost 5 bases, and 1 base had no gene match. There are 13 residues in the CDR3. The germline gives CDR1 MNHEY, CDR2 SVGAGI. The rearrangement joins TRBV6-5 to TRBJ1-1, with 9 bases lining up with TRBD1. The receptor was derived from a girl between 10 and 17 years old with multiple sclerosis. The sequenced material came from blood. CDR3 residues: CASSRQGDTEAFF. CDR3 nucleotide sequence: TGTGCCAGCAGTCGACAGGGGGACACTGAAGCTTTCTTT.